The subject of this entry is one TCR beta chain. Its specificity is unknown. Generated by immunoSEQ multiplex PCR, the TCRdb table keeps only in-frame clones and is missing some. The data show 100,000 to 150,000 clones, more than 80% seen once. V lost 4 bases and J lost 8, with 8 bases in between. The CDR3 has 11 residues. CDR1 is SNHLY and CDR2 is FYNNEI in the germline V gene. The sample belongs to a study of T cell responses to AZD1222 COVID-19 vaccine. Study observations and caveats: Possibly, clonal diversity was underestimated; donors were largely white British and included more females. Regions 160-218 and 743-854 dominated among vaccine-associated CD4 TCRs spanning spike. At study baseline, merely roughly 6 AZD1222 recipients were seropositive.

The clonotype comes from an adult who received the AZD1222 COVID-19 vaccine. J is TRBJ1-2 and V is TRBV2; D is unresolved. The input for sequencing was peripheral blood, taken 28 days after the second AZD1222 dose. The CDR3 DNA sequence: TGTGCCAGCAGTGCGGGCGGAGGCTACACCTTC. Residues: CASSAGGGYTF.